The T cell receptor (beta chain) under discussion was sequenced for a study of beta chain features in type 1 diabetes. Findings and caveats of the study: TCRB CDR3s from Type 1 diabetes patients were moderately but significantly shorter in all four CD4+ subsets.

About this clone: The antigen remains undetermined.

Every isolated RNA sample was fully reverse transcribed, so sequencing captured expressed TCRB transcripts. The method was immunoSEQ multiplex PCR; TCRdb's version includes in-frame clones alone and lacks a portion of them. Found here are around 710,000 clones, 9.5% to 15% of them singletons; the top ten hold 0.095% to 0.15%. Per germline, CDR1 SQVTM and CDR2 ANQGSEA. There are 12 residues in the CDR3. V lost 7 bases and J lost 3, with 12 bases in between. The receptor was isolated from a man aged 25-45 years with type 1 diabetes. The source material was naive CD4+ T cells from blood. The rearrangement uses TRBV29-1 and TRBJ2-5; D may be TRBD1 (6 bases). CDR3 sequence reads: CSGTRDKETQYF. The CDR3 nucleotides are TGCAGCGGGACCCGGGACAAAGAGACCCAGTACTTC.